These T cell receptor beta chains were read from a single sample in a study of PD-1 blockade in classical Hodgkin lymphoma. Clones were sequenced by immunoSEQ multiplex PCR, and TCRdb holds only the in-frame ones, with some missing. The table lists about 30,000 clones, around 81% of them singletons. Sample: peripheral blood mononuclear cells (PBMCs), taken before the fourth cycle of nivolumab. These receptors all stem from a human donor with classical Hodgkin lymphoma. Each CDR3 is given with its conserved first and last residue. D genes are given only for firm matches. Clone size appears in some rows only: once, few, many, or a class for an expanded clone.

V	D	J	size	CDR3	DNA
TRBV2	.	TRBJ2-1	.	CASREGPYNEQFF	TGTGCCAGCAGGGAGGGCCCCTACAATGAGCAGTTCTTC
TRBV6-5	.	TRBJ2-2	.	CASSYSGYNTGELFF	TGTGCCAGCAGTTACTCGGGGTACAACACCGGGGAGCTGTTTTTT
TRBV27	.	TRBJ1-1	.	CASRGRTGGTEAFF	TGTGCCAGCAGAGGCCGGACGGGCGGCACTGAAGCTTTCTTT
TRBV5-1	TRBD1	TRBJ2-2	.	CASSLNRQGAIGELFF	TGCGCCAGCAGCCTCAACCGACAGGGGGCGATCGGGGAGCTGTTTTTT
TRBV9	.	TRBJ1-5	.	CASSAGGSYWPQHF	TGTGCCAGCAGCGCGGGGGGGAGTTACTGGCCCCAGCATTTT
TRBV4-3	TRBD2	TRBJ2-3	.	CASSQGLAGNTDTQYF	TGCGCCAGCAGCCAAGGACTAGCGGGGAACACAGATACGCAGTATTTT
TRBV15	.	TRBJ1-6	.	CATSRGFQGLHF	TGTGCCACCAGCAGAGGATTCCAGGGACTCCACTTT
TRBV27	TRBD2	TRBJ2-3	.	CASSLSRLAGDTQYF	TGTGCCAGCAGTTTATCGAGACTAGCGGGGGATACGCAGTATTTT
TRBV10-3	TRBD1	TRBJ1-2	.	CAISDYRGHNYGYTF	TGTGCCATCAGTGATTACAGGGGGCACAACTATGGCTACACCTTC
TRBV29-1	.	TRBJ2-7	once	CSVEGQSYEQYF	TGCAGCGTTGAAGGACAGAGCTACGAGCAGTACTTC